Listed here are 22 T cell receptor beta chains from one sample, sequenced in a study of pediatric ulcerative colitis. The repertoire was sequenced with immunoSEQ multiplex PCR; TCRdb's copy has only in-frame clones and lacks some. The sample shows tens of thousands of clones, 65% to 80% of them seen only once. One to two pinch biopsies were taken from the rectum during colonoscopy. The sample taken for sequencing was gut tissue. These receptors all stem from a boy aged 5-17 years with severe ulcerative colitis.

V usage is TRBV5-1 and J usage is TRBJ1-2; D is unresolved. The CDR3 consists of 15 residues. Trimming took 0 bases from V and 0 from J, leaving 9 bases between them. CDR1 SGHRS and CDR2 YFSETQ come from the germline V gene. CDR3 nucleotide sequence: TGCGCCAGCAGCTTGGGGGAATTAGCTAACTATGGCTACACCTTC. It codes for CASSLGELANYGYTF.

This clone was seen a handful of times. The chain has TRBV6-5 and TRBJ1-2, with 7 bases lining up with TRBD1. V lost 8 bases and J lost 8; bases outside the gene matches: 11. The germline gives CDR1 MNHEY, CDR2 SVGAGI. The CDR3 has 13 residues. CDR3 in amino acids: CASVRTGEEGYTF. The CDR3 nucleotides are TGTGCCAGCGTAAGAACAGGGGAAGAGGGCTACACCTTC.

This rearrangement joins TRBV5-1 to TRBJ1-5; D gene ambiguous. Trimming left V 0 bases short and J 0 bases short, with 7 bases between. This CDR3 is 15 amino acids long. Germline CDR1 SGHRS, CDR2 YFSETQ. As DNA, the CDR3 is TGCGCCAGCAGCTTGGAGGGAGGTAGCAATCAGCCCCAGCATTTT. This sequence encodes CASSLEGGSNQPQHF.

This chain joins TRBV5-1 and TRBJ2-7; D tentatively fits TRBD1 or TRBD2 (7 bases each). There are 15 residues in the CDR3. V gave up 1 base and J gave up 3 bases, with 14 bases separating them. Germline loops: CDR1 SGHRS, CDR2 YFSETQ. CDR3 in DNA: TGCGCCAGCAGCTTGATCGGCAGGGGGGGCTACGAGCAGTACTTC. Translating gives CASSLIGRGGYEQYF.

The V call is TRBV27, the J call TRBJ2-7; 7 nucleotides agree with TRBD2. Germline CDR1 reads MNHEY; CDR2 reads SMNVEV (reference sequence). The CDR3 extends over 16 amino acids. J gave up 3 bases and V 7 bases, and 15 bases lay outside the gene matches. The CDR3, as DNA: TGTGCCAGCATGGGCTCTCTAGTGGGGGGGATCTACGAGCAGTACTTC. Translated: CASMGSLVGGIYEQYF.

The rearrangement uses TRBV25-1 and TRBJ2-1; TRBD1 agrees at 9 bases. The germline V gene has CDR1 MGHDK and CDR2 SYGVNS. The CDR3 length is 15 residues. V shed 7 bases and J 3 bases; nucleotides not matched to a gene: 7. The CDR3 DNA is TGTGCCAGCATCGCGGACAGGGGACTCTACAATGAGCAGTTCTTC. Protein product: CASIADRGLYNEQFF. The full variable domain, with the rest looked up from reference TRBV25-1 and TRBJ2-1, is EADIYQTPRYLVIGTGKKITLECSQTMGHDKMYWYQQDPGMELHLIHYSYGVNSTEKGDLSSESTVSRIRTEHFPLTLESARPSHTSQYLCASIADRGLYNEQFFGPGTRLTVL.

This chain joins TRBV5-1 and TRBJ1-1; D gene uncertain. CDR1 is SGHRS, CDR2 YFSETQ, per germline. The V gene lost 1 base and the J gene lost 0 bases, with 4 bases spanning the gap. CDR3 length: 13 amino acids. CDR3 DNA sequence: TGCGCCAGCAGCTTGAACCTGAACACTGAAGCTTTCTTT. It is translated as CASSLNLNTEAFF.

The V call is TRBV2, the J call TRBJ1-5, with D perhaps matching TRBD1 (5 bases). Trimming stripped 6 bases from V and 2 bases from J, with 14 bases between. Germline V lookup: CDR1 SNHLY, CDR2 FYNNEI. This CDR3 region has 15 residues. The CDR3 region is CASRGDLGGNQPQHF. CDR3 DNA: TGTGCCAGCAGGGGGGACCTAGGAGGCAATCAGCCCCAGCATTTT.

The chain employs TRBV28 and TRBJ1-5; maybe TRBD1 (6 bases). Germline CDR1 reads MDHEN; CDR2 reads SYDVKM. CDR3 length: 15 residues. Trimming shortened V by 5 bases and J by 0 bases, and 11 bases separated the two germline ends. CDR3 bases: TGTGCCAGCAGTCGGACAGATTATAGCAATCAGCCCCAGCATTTT. This codes for CASSRTDYSNQPQHF.

The chain uses TRBV29-1 and TRBJ2-1; tentatively, D is TRBD2 (5 bases). Trimming stripped 0 bases from V and 5 bases from J, with 17 bases between. The CDR3 sequence is 16 residues long. Per germline, CDR1 SQVTM and CDR2 ANQGSEA. CDR3 sequence (DNA): TGCAGCGTTGAAGATCGAAGGAGCGGCGTAAACAATGAGCAGTTCTTC. Translating it yields CSVEDRRSGVNNEQFF.

The rearrangement joins TRBV10-2 to TRBJ2-2; D may be TRBD1 (6 bases). This CDR3 contains 14 residues. Germline CDR1 reads WSHSY; CDR2 reads SAAADI. The germline V and J ends were trimmed by 6 bases and 2 bases, with 10 bases remaining between them. The CDR3 sequence: CASRTGGNTGELFF. The CDR3 DNA follows: TGCGCCAGCAGGACAGGAGGCAACACCGGGGAGCTGTTTTTT.

The V call is TRBV19, the J call TRBJ2-7, with 14 bases fitting TRBD2. This CDR3 contains 16 residues. J gave up 2 bases and V 5 bases, and 5 bases lay outside the gene matches. In germline, CDR1 is LNHDA, CDR2 SQIVND (reference sequence). CDR3 loop: CASSPWTSGGTYEQYF. In DNA form, the CDR3 reads TGTGCCAGTAGTCCATGGACTAGCGGGGGGACCTACGAGCAGTACTTC.

The chain combines TRBV18 with TRBJ2-3; D is uncertain. Trimming removed 1 base at V and 4 bases at J, with 12 bases between. Germline CDR1 is KGHSH and CDR2 is LQKENI. The CDR3 is made up of 15 amino acids. CDR3 nucleotides: TGTGCCAGCTCACCACAGGGCCCCTCGGCAGATACGCAGTATTTT. This gives the protein CASSPQGPSADTQYF.

The V and J genes are TRBV6-1 and TRBJ1-6; 7 bases align to TRBD1. J lost 5 bases, V lost 8 bases, and 9 bases had no gene match. The CDR3 runs 15 residues. Germline CDR1 and CDR2: MNHNS and SASEGT. Written as DNA, the CDR3 is TGTGCCAGCCGTCAGAAACAGGGGAATAATTCACCCCTCCACTTT. Translated, it gives CASRQKQGNNSPLHF.

This chain links TRBV5-6 with TRBJ2-2; no reliable D call. The CDR3 contains 14 residues. Trimming stripped 0 bases from V and 1 base from J, with 4 bases between. Germline CDR1 reads SGHDT; CDR2 reads YYEEEE. This CDR3 is CASSLVQNTGELFF. Written as DNA, the CDR3 is TGTGCCAGCAGCTTGGTACAGAACACCGGGGAGCTGTTTTTT.

This clone occurred a few times. The genes are TRBV6-1 and TRBJ1-5; perhaps TRBD1 as D (5 bases). Trimming removed 3 bases at V and 7 bases at J, with 16 bases between. The CDR3 spans 15 residues. CDR1 and CDR2 from the germline V gene are MNHNS and SASEGT. The CDR3 nucleotides read TGTGCCAGCAGTGAGCAACGGGGGTGGGAACAGCCCCAGCATTTT. As protein: CASSEQRGWEQPQHF.

This clone occurred a few times. The rearrangement links TRBV2 to TRBJ1-1, with D tentatively TRBD1 (6 bases). The CDR3 covers 13 residues. The V and J ends lost 6 bases and 5 bases respectively, with 13 bases between them. Germline V gene sequence: CDR1 SNHLY, CDR2 FYNNEI. The CDR3 DNA reads TGTGCCAGCAGCCCTACAGGGTCGACTGAAGCTTTCTTT. Amino acid sequence: CASSPTGSTEAFF.

The genes are TRBV7-9 and TRBJ1-1; D gene ambiguous. Trimming took 2 bases from V and 3 from J, leaving 7 bases between them. Germline lookup yields CDR1 SEHNR and CDR2 FQNEAQ (reference sequence). The CDR3 contains 13 residues. CDR3 loop: CASSLQEYTEAFF. The CDR3 bases are TGTGCCAGCAGCTTACAGGAATACACTGAAGCTTTCTTT.

The chain employs TRBV5-1 and TRBJ2-6, with D possibly TRBD1 on 6 matching bases. There are 17 residues in the CDR3. V was cut by 4 bases and J by 0 bases, with 14 bases left in between. Per germline, CDR1 SGHRS and CDR2 YFSETQ. The CDR3 DNA is TGCGCCAGCAGCCTCGGGACACCCTCCTCTGGGGCCAACGTCCTGACTTTC. Its translation is CASSLGTPSSGANVLTF.

The chain has TRBV6-1 and TRBJ1-2; a possible D gene is TRBD1 (5 bases). Germline V gene sequence: CDR1 MNHNS, CDR2 SASEGT. Trimming took off 1 base at V and 2 bases at J, with 11 bases between the two ends. The CDR3 loop spans 15 amino acids. The CDR3 DNA is TGTGCCAGCAGTGAAGGTTCGAGGGGAAACTATGGCTACACCTTC. Encoded protein: CASSEGSRGNYGYTF.

J is TRBJ2-2 and V is TRBV5-1; 7 bases are a match to TRBD1. This CDR3 comprises 15 residues. Trimming took 4 bases from V and 1 from J; bases not matched to a gene: 4. Looked up from germline, CDR1 is SGHRS and CDR2 is YFSETQ. The CDR3 DNA reads as TGCGCCAGCAGCACGGGACAGCAGAACACCGGGGAGCTGTTTTTT. Translating it yields CASSTGQQNTGELFF.

The chain joins TRBV5-6 to TRBJ1-5; possible D gene TRBD1, 5 bases. V shed 1 base and J shed 7 bases, with 18 bases lying between them. The CDR3 is made up of 16 amino acids. The germline gives CDR1 SGHDT, CDR2 YYEEEE. DNA of the CDR3: TGTGCCAGCAGCTTGAGGGACCGCAGGGTATCCCAGCCCCAGCATTTT. Its protein product is CASSLRDRRVSQPQHF.